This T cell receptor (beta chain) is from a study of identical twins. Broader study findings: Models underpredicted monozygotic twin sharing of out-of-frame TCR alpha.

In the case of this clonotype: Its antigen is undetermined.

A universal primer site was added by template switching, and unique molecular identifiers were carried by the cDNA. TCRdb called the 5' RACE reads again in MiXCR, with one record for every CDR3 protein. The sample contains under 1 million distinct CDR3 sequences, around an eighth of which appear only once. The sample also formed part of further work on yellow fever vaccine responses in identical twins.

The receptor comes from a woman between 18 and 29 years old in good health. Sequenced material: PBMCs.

CDR3 nucleotide sequence: TGTGCCAGCAGCCCTGGGACTCAGACTTTGGAAGGGCAGTTCTTC. This sequence encodes CASSPGTQTLEGQFF. The chain links TRBV2 to TRBJ2-1; the D gene is possibly TRBD2 (6 bases). CDR3 length: 15 amino acids. Germline CDR1 is SNHLY and CDR2 is FYNNEI. Trimming pared 6 bases from V and 12 bases from J, leaving 24 bases between.